The source of this T cell receptor beta chain is a study of T cell responses to AZD1222 COVID-19 vaccine. CDR1 MDHEN and CDR2 SYDVKM come from the germline V gene. This CDR3 comprises 15 residues. Trimming removed 2 bases from V and 0 bases from J, with 7 bases in between. Whether given at about 4 or about 12 weeks, second doses were pooled. In regard to this clone: Its antigen remains unidentified.

General observations from the study: Baseline serostatus was positive in only a handful of AZD1222 recipients. An increase in Spike-specific TCR breadth and depth was observed after two AZD1222 doses.

Sequencing used immunoSEQ multiplex PCR; TCRdb keeps in-frame clones, though not all of them. In the table there are roughly 120,000 clones, approximately 92% of which are singletons. The chain couples TRBV28 to TRBJ1-4; no clear D. The receptor comes from an adult who received the AZD1222 COVID-19 vaccine. Specimen: peripheral blood, collected 28 days after the second AZD1222 dose. The CDR3 is CASSLTQATNEKLFF. The DNA for the CDR3 is TGTGCCAGCAGTTTAACCCAGGCAACTAATGAAAAACTGTTTTTT. The whole variable domain, remainder taken from reference TRBV28 and TRBJ1-4, is DVKVTQSSRYLVKRTGEKVFLECVQDMDHENMFWYRQDPGLGLRLIYFSYDVKMKEKGDIPEGYSVSREKKERFSLILESASTNQTSMYLCASSLTQATNEKLFFGSGTQLSVL.